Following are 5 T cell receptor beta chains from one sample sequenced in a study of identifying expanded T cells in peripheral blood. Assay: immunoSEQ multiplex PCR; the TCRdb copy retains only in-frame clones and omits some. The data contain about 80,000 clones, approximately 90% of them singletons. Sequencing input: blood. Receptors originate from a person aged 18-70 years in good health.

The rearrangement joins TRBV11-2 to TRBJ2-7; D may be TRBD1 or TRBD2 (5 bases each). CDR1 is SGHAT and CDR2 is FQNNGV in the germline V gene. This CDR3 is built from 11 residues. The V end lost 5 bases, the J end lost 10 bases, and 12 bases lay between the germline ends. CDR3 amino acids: CASSAAGRQYF. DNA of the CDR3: TGTGCCAGCAGCGCCGCAGGGAGACAGTACTTC.

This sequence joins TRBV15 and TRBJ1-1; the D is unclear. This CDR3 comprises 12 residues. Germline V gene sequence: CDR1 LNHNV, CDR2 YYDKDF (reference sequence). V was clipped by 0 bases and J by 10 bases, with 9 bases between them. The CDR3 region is CATSRDRMGAFF. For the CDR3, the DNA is TGTGCCACCAGCAGAGACCGGATGGGAGCTTTCTTT.

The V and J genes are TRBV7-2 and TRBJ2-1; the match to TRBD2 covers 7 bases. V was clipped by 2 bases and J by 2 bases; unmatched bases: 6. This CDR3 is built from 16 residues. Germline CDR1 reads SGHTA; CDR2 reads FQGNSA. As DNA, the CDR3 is TGTGCCAGCAGCTTACTGGGGGGGATACCCTACAATGAGCAGTTCTTC. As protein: CASSLLGGIPYNEQFF.

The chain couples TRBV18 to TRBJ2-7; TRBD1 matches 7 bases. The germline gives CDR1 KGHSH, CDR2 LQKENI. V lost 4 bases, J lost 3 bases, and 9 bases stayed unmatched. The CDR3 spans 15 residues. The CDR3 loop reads CASSLRETGVYEQYF. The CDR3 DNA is TGTGCCAGCTCACTGAGGGAAACAGGGGTCTACGAGCAGTACTTC.

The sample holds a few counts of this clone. The DNA of the CDR3 is TGTGCCAGATATCCGGGACTGGTCTCCTACGAGCAGTACTTC. It codes for CARYPGLVSYEQYF. The chain is built from TRBV6-1 and TRBJ2-7, with D possibly matching TRBD2 (6 bases). Germline V CDR1 and CDR2: MNHNS, SASEGT. CDR3 length: 14 amino acids. V was clipped by 9 bases and J by 0 bases, with 15 bases between them.